This T cell receptor (beta chain) was documented in a study of graft-versus-host responses after intestinal transplantation. Study details: Among the recipients, transplants were multivisceral, liver-intestinal, or isolated intestinal. Induction using anti-thymocyte globulin, followed by tacrolimus and steroids for approximately 3 years, was given to all recipients. Study-level results: The authors found GvH clones in recipient marrow, some appearing first in ileum or blood. HvG clone declines early post-transplant were associated with peak circulating GvH levels.

With regard to this clone: What it binds is unknown.

V lost 3 bases to trimming and J lost 8 bases, with 6 bases between them. Germline CDR1 reads SGHKS; CDR2 reads YYEKEE (reference sequence). CDR3 size: 12 residues. Clones were sequenced by immunoSEQ multiplex PCR, and TCRdb holds only the in-frame ones, with some missing. The sample shows around 93,000 clones, about nine tenths of them seen only once. The source is a human donor who received an intestinal transplant. The sample in question was unstimulated CD8+ T cells sorted from spleen or lymph node cells, obtained before intestinal transplant. The chain links TRBV5-5 to TRBJ1-6; D gene ambiguous. CDR3 loop: CASSSDYSPLHF. DNA for the CDR3: TGTGCCAGCAGCTCGGATTATTCACCCCTCCACTTT.